These 27 T cell receptor beta chains originate from one sample sequenced in a study of beta chain features in type 1 diabetes. General study results and limits: TCRB CDR3s from Type 1 diabetes patients were moderately but significantly shorter in all four CD4+ subsets.

Since all of the isolated RNA was reverse transcribed, expressed TCRB transcripts were what got sequenced. The table came from immunoSEQ multiplex PCR; TCRdb's copy has only in-frame clones and leaves some out. The repertoire consists of 300,000 to 450,000 clones, with over 8.5% occurring once and the leading ten covering about 0.64%. Their antigens are not known. The sequenced material came from central memory CD4+ T cells from blood. These receptors came from a man aged 25-40 years with type 1 diabetes.

This clone was recorded a few times. The chain employs TRBV28 and TRBJ2-3; D call uncertain. The CDR3 is 13 residues long. CDR1 is MDHEN, CDR2 SYDVKM, per germline. V was cut by 6 bases and J by 4 bases, with 11 bases left in between. CDR3 loop: CASRSDVADTQYF. Here the CDR3 DNA reads TGTGCCAGCAGGTCTGATGTCGCAGATACGCAGTATTTT.

The chain couples TRBV5-4 to TRBJ2-5; 7 bases line up with TRBD1. V lost 2 bases to trimming and J lost 1 base; unmatched junction nucleotides: 8. The CDR3 extends over 16 amino acids. The germline V gene encodes CDR1 SGHNT and CDR2 YYREEE (reference sequence). CDR3 nucleotides: TGTGCCAGCAGCTTCGGCCTGACAGGGCCCCAAGAGACCCAGTACTTC. The encoded protein is CASSFGLTGPQETQYF.

About this clone itself: It may be a read error: a sequence one base away is much more abundant. This CDR3 is also generated by other DNA sequences in the sample. V gene TRBV5-4 combines with J gene TRBJ2-3; D unresolved. Germline V gives CDR1 SGHNT, CDR2 YYREEE (reference sequence). This CDR3 spans 12 amino acids. V was shortened by 4 bases and J by 0 bases, with 3 bases between the two germline ends. CDR3: CASSLSTDTQYF. CDR3 DNA: TGTGCCAGCAGCCTTAGCACAGATACGCAGTATTTT.

Only a few counts were recorded for this clone. The rearrangement links TRBV7-9 to TRBJ2-5; D may correspond to TRBD1 or TRBD2 (5 bases each). The V and J ends lost 4 bases and 5 bases respectively, with 11 bases between them. This CDR3 is 13 amino acids long. In germline, CDR1 is SEHNR, CDR2 FQNEAQ (reference sequence). CDR3 residues: CASSSTGQETQYF. CDR3 DNA sequence: TGTGCCAGCAGCTCGACGGGGCAGGAGACCCAGTACTTC.

This clone has a handful of counts. The chain has TRBV27 and TRBJ2-1; 9 bases fit TRBD2. J was trimmed by 13 bases and V by 0 bases; bases with no gene match: 1. This CDR3 comprises 12 residues. The germline gives CDR1 MNHEY, CDR2 SMNVEV (reference sequence). The CDR3 coding sequence is TGTGCCAGCAGTTTATCCGGGACTAGCCAGTTCTTC. Its translation: CASSLSGTSQFF.

This clone was recorded a few times. CDR3 DNA: TGTGCCAGTAGTATAAGGTTCGGAAGAATGAACACTGAAGCTTTCTTT. Translation gives CASSIRFGRMNTEAFF. The chain recombines TRBV19 with TRBJ1-1, with D uncertain. CDR1 LNHDA and CDR2 SQIVND come from the germline V gene (reference sequence). This CDR3 contains 16 residues. The V end was cut by 2 bases, the J end by 0 bases, with 13 bases between.

This clone has at least ten counts. The chain uses TRBV9 and TRBJ2-7; unclear D gene. This CDR3 comprises 13 residues. The germline V gene has CDR1 SGDLS and CDR2 YYNGEE. The V end was cut by 2 bases, the J end by 6 bases, with 12 bases between. The CDR3: CASSVSSGREQYF. In nucleotides, the CDR3 is TGTGCCAGCAGCGTTAGCTCTGGGCGCGAGCAGTACTTC.

In DNA form, the CDR3 reads TGTGCCAGCACCTTGACACCCCAATCACCCCTCCACTTT. Translated, it gives CASTLTPQSPLHF. V gene TRBV11-2 combines with J gene TRBJ1-6; no clear D. CDR1 is SGHAT and CDR2 is FQNNGV in the germline V gene. V shed 7 bases and J shed 10 bases, with 14 bases lying between them. The CDR3 totals 13 residues.

This chain joins TRBV7-6 and TRBJ2-1; TRBD2 matches at 14 bases. The J segment lost 6 bases and the V segment lost 3 bases, leaving 10 bases of the junction unmatched. CDR1 SGHVS and CDR2 FNYEAQ come from the germline V gene. The CDR3 contains 18 residues. CDR3 in amino acids: CASSFRSGLAGVLNEQFF. The CDR3 DNA is TGTGCCAGCAGCTTTCGATCGGGACTAGCGGGAGTCCTCAATGAGCAGTTCTTC. Full variable domain (rest looked up from reference TRBV7-6 and TRBJ2-1): GAGVSQSPRYKVTKRGQDVALRCDPISGHVSLYWYRQALGQGPEFLTYFNYEAQQDKSGLPNDRFSAERPEGSISTLTIQRTEQRDSAMYRCASSFRSGLAGVLNEQFFGPGTRLTVL.

This clone was picked up a small number of times. J is TRBJ2-7 and V is TRBV11-2, with D tentatively TRBD2 (6 bases). The V gene's germline CDR1 is SGHAT and CDR2 FQNNGV. V lost 0 bases and J 4 bases, leaving 19 bases between the germline ends. The CDR3 contains 17 residues. The CDR3 region is CASSLDVGAGRIYEQYF. CDR3 bases: TGTGCCAGCAGCTTAGATGTCGGGGCAGGGAGGATTTACGAGCAGTACTTC.

In this sample, this clone turned up a few times. This chain connects TRBV5-1 to TRBJ2-5, with D perhaps TRBD2 (5 bases). The CDR3 length is 12 residues. Trimming took 6 bases from V and 1 from J, leaving 7 bases between them. In germline, CDR1 is SGHRS, CDR2 YFSETQ. The CDR3 sequence: CASKAGQETQYF. The CDR3 DNA is TGCGCCAGCAAGGCGGGCCAAGAGACCCAGTACTTC.

V is TRBV6-5 and J is TRBJ2-4; unclear D gene. There are 13 residues in the CDR3. Trimming shortened V by 4 bases and J by 15 bases, and 19 bases separated the two germline ends. Germline values: CDR1 MNHEY, CDR2 SVGAGI. The CDR3 here is CASSSPALGSAYF. CDR3 nucleotide sequence: TGTGCCAGCAGTTCCCCGGCCCTCGGGTCTGCGTACTTC.

This clone was counted a few times. This chain uses TRBV5-4 with TRBJ2-2; tentative D call: TRBD1 (5 bases). This CDR3 has 15 residues. The V gene lost 3 bases and the J gene lost 3 bases, with 12 bases spanning the gap. Germline CDR1 is SGHNT and CDR2 is YYREEE (reference sequence). CDR3 residues: CASSSAAGYTGELFF. CDR3 DNA: TGTGCCAGCAGCTCTGCGGCAGGGTACACCGGGGAGCTGTTTTTT.

The chain couples TRBV21-1 to TRBJ2-1; the tabulated D call, TRBD2, remains unverified against the DNA. TRBV21-1 is termed a pseudogene. The CDR3 runs to 13 residues. The CDR3 sequence is CACSGVAGNEQFF. In nucleotides, the CDR3 is TGTGCCTGCTCGGGGGTGGCGGGCAATGAGCAGTTCTTC.

This clone turned up a few times. The rearrangement joins TRBV18 to TRBJ1-1; 11 bases fit TRBD1. The CDR3 runs 20 residues. The V and J ends lost 4 bases and 0 bases, in that order; junction bases with no gene match: 16. CDR1 and CDR2 (germline): KGHSH, LQKENI. CDR3 nucleotides: TGTGCCAGCTCACTAATGATTCGCACTGGGACAGGGGGATTGAACACTGAAGCTTTCTTT. Translated: CASSLMIRTGTGGLNTEAFF.

With regard to this clone: This clone may be a read error of a much larger clone one base away. The V and J genes are TRBV6-1 and TRBJ1-2; D remains ambiguous. Trimming left V 5 bases short and J 5 bases short, with 3 bases between. CDR1 and CDR2 (germline): MNHNS, SASEGT. CDR3 length: 10 amino acids. The CDR3 DNA sequence: TGTGCCAGCAGTTCGTATGGCTACACCTTC. As protein: CASSSYGYTF.

This clone has only a few counts. This chain connects TRBV7-9 to TRBJ1-3; D gene uncertain. V dropped 1 base and J dropped 0 bases, with 7 bases sitting between them. CDR3 length: 15 amino acids. The germline CDR1 and CDR2 sequences are SEHNR and FQNEAQ (reference sequence). The CDR3 spells CASSLDQVSGNTIYF. CDR3 bases: TGTGCCAGCAGCTTAGATCAGGTCTCTGGAAACACCATATATTTT.

This clone was detected ten times or more. V is TRBV6-1 and J is TRBJ2-1; the D is unclear. This CDR3 comprises 14 residues. Germline lookup yields CDR1 MNHNS and CDR2 SASEGT. Trimming cost V 1 base and J 7 bases, with 11 bases left between them. The DNA of the CDR3 is TGTGCCAGCAGTGAAGATGAGGTTTTGAATGAGCAGTTCTTC. The encoded protein is CASSEDEVLNEQFF.

In its sample, this clone was seen a few times. The rearrangement uses TRBV7-2 and TRBJ2-3, with a possible D match to TRBD2 (5 bases). CDR3 size: 13 residues. Germline values: CDR1 SGHTA, CDR2 FQGNSA. V was pared by 1 base and J by 13 bases, with 15 bases between. CDR3 in amino acids: CASSLGTEEVKYF. DNA for the CDR3: TGTGCCAGCAGCTTAGGGACGGAGGAAGTGAAGTATTTT.

This clone was detected a few times. The V and J genes are TRBV28 and TRBJ2-2; no reliable D call. Germline values: CDR1 MDHEN, CDR2 SYDVKM. The CDR3 is 11 residues long. V lost 11 bases and J 1 base, leaving 5 bases between the germline ends. CDR3 protein: CALGNTGELFF. CDR3 DNA sequence: TGTGCCCTGGGGAACACCGGGGAGCTGTTTTTT.

There are a few counts of this clone. The rearrangement uses TRBV5-6 and TRBJ2-7; TRBD1 is a possible D gene (6 bases). V lost 1 base, J lost 4 bases, and 12 bases lay in between. The CDR3 sequence is 14 residues long. Germline CDR1 is SGHDT and CDR2 is YYEEEE. The CDR3, as DNA: TGTGCCAGCAGCTTGAGCACAGGGAGATACGAGCAGTACTTC. Protein product: CASSLSTGRYEQYF.

This clone was recorded at least ten times. This chain uses TRBV30 with TRBJ2-7, with D possibly matching TRBD1 (6 bases). Trimming stripped 4 bases from V and 4 bases from J, with 14 bases between. Germline V gene lookup returns CDR1 GTSNPN and CDR2 SVGIG (reference sequence). This CDR3 has 13 residues. CDR3 protein: CAWMRQGLYEQYF. DNA of the CDR3: TGTGCCTGGATGCGGCAGGGGCTGTACGAGCAGTACTTC.

The chain recombines TRBV7-2 with TRBJ1-2; no clear D. Trimming took off 1 base at V and 3 bases at J, with 6 bases between the two ends. This CDR3 contains 13 residues. Per germline, CDR1 SGHTA and CDR2 FQGNSA. CDR3 loop: CASSLGQDYGYTF. DNA for the CDR3: TGTGCCAGCAGCTTAGGCCAGGACTATGGCTACACCTTC.

This clone came up a few times. The chain employs TRBV28 and TRBJ1-2; a possible D gene is TRBD1 (6 bases). Trimming removed 7 bases at V and 2 bases at J, with 20 bases between. Germline V CDR1 and CDR2: MDHEN, SYDVKM. CDR3 length equals 16 residues. For the CDR3, the DNA is TGTGCCAGCACCTCCCACGGGGGGCACCTCAACTATGGCTACACCTTC. It is translated as CASTSHGGHLNYGYTF.

This clone turned up a few times. V and J are TRBV14 and TRBJ2-2, with D possibly being TRBD1 (5 bases). Germline CDR1 is SGHDN and CDR2 is FVKESK. The germline V and J ends were trimmed by 4 bases and 5 bases, with 11 bases remaining between them. This CDR3 has 14 amino acids. CDR3 in DNA: TGTGCCAGCAGCCTACGCAGGGTGACCGGGGAGCTGTTTTTT. It is translated as CASSLRRVTGELFF.

This clone occurred a few times. This specimen includes other DNA sequences encoding the same CDR3. The chain recombines TRBV27 with TRBJ2-7, with D hard to call. Germline V gene data show CDR1 as MNHEY and CDR2 as SMNVEV (reference sequence). Trimming removed 4 bases at V and 3 bases at J, with 4 bases between. The CDR3 has 11 amino acids. CDR3 bases: TGTGCCAGCAGTTCGTACTACGAGCAGTACTTC. Encoded protein: CASSSYYEQYF.

This clone turned up a few times. The rearrangement uses TRBV7-2 and TRBJ2-4; D possibly uses TRBD1 or TRBD2 (5 bases each). Trimming left V 8 bases short and J 0 bases short, with 14 bases between. The CDR3 sequence is 15 residues long. CDR1 is SGHTA and CDR2 is FQGNSA in the germline V gene. The CDR3 region has the DNA TGTGCCAGCTCGGGGCAGGTACTAGCCAAAAACATTCAGTACTTC. Its translation is CASSGQVLAKNIQYF.